This passage covers 22 T cell receptor beta chains from one sample sequenced in a study of blood T cells in healthy people across ages (dated by TCRdb to between 2014 and 2017). The library relied on 5' RACE. TCRdb names Illumina HiSeq 2500 as the instrument used. A second roughly 6 to 12 cycle PCR used a sample-barcoded 5' primer and a J-beta primer mix. TCRdb reanalyzed the raw reads on its own, using fastp at Q25 for trimming and MiXCR for clone calling, and kept in-frame beta chains. For every CDR3 protein sequence, its rows merge into one entry that carries the most common genes and DNA. The sample table contains about 640,000 distinct CDR3 sequences; only one count was recorded for approximately 50% of them. 30% to 40% of the sample comes from the top ten. Sequenced sample: blood. These TCRs come from a man between 60 and 70 years old in good health.

Only a few counts were recorded for this clonotype. The genes are TRBV5-6 and TRBJ2-1; D possibly corresponds to TRBD2 (7 bases). Germline CDR1 is SGHDT and CDR2 is YYEEEE. The CDR3 extends over 15 amino acids. Between the trimmed V and J ends, which lost 3 bases and 7 bases, there was a span of 17 bases. CDR3 residues: CASSSPGGFSNEQFF. CDR3 DNA: TGTGCCAGCAGCTCTCCGGGGGGCTTTAGTAATGAGCAGTTCTTC.

V usage is TRBV3-1 and J usage is TRBJ1-4; no reliable D call. Trimming stripped 0 bases from V and 7 bases from J, with 9 bases between. Looked up from germline, CDR1 is LGHDT and CDR2 is YNNKEL (reference sequence). CDR3 size: 14 residues. The CDR3 reads CASSQDGYGEKLFF. Written as DNA, the CDR3 is TGTGCCAGCAGCCAAGACGGGTACGGTGAAAAACTGTTTTTT.

This clonotype occurred a few times. The V and J genes are TRBV4-1 and TRBJ1-6, with D unresolved. V lost 3 bases to trimming and J lost 9 bases, with 6 bases between them. The germline CDR1 and CDR2 sequences are MGHRA and YSYEKL. The CDR3 extends over 12 amino acids. The CDR3 spells CASSQGSSPLHF. The DNA for the CDR3 is TGCGCCAGCAGCCAGGGGTCTTCACCCCTCCACTTT.

This clonotype was counted between two and nine times. This chain links TRBV20-1 with TRBJ2-7; D gene unclear. V lost 1 base and J lost 0, with 13 bases in between. CDR3 length equals 15 residues. Germline V CDR1 and CDR2: DFQATT, SNEGSKA (reference sequence). Written as DNA, the CDR3 is TGCAGTGCTAGAGCTAGGTCCGCTAGCTCCTACGAGCAGTACTTC. Its protein is CSARARSASSYEQYF.

In this sample, this clonotype turned up a few times. The V and J genes are TRBV29-1 and TRBJ2-5, with TRBD2 matching over 15 bases. Losses at the gene ends were 7 bases for V and 4 bases for J; bases not matched to a gene: 10. Germline lookup yields CDR1 SQVTM and CDR2 ANQGSEA. The CDR3 covers 16 residues. CDR3 amino acids: CSADERTSGGAETQYF. The DNA for the CDR3 is TGCAGCGCCGACGAACGGACTAGCGGGGGGGCAGAGACCCAGTACTTC.

This clonotype was counted ten times or more. This chain uses TRBV28 with TRBJ2-1; TRBD2 agrees at 13 bases. Per germline, CDR1 MDHEN and CDR2 SYDVKM. V shed 5 bases, J shed 6 bases, and the junction held 7 bases outside the gene matches. This CDR3 has 16 residues. CDR3 nucleotide sequence: TGTGCCAGCAGTACTCCAGGACTAGCGGGGGTCAATGAGCAGTTCTTC. This codes for CASSTPGLAGVNEQFF.

The chain has TRBV7-2 and TRBJ2-7; TRBD2 might be the D (6 bases). This CDR3 is 14 amino acids long. The germline V gene encodes CDR1 SGHTA and CDR2 FQGNSA. V gave up 2 bases and J gave up 5 bases, with 13 bases separating them. The CDR3, as DNA: TGTGCCAGCAGCTTACAGTGGGGGAGGCACGAGCAGTACTTC. Translation gives CASSLQWGRHEQYF. The entire variable domain, with the rest obtained from reference TRBV7-2 and TRBJ2-7, is as follows: GAGVSQSPSNKVTEKGKDVELRCDPISGHTALYWYRQSLGQGLEFLIYFQGNSAPDKSGLPSDRFSAERTGGSVSTLTIQRTQQEDSAVYLCASSLQWGRHEQYFGPGTRLTVT.

The J gene is TRBJ2-3, the V gene TRBV6-5; D gene ambiguous. CDR1 and CDR2 from the germline V gene are MNHEY and SVGAGI. Trimming removed 3 bases from V and 4 bases from J, with 11 bases in between. This CDR3 is built from 14 residues. CDR3 DNA: TGTGCCAGCAGTTATAAGCGTTCAGCAGATACGCAGTATTTT. Amino acid sequence: CASSYKRSADTQYF.

The rearrangement uses TRBV19 and TRBJ2-5, with a weak D call TRBD2 (5 bases). Germline values: CDR1 LNHDA, CDR2 SQIVND (reference sequence). V was cut by 5 bases and J by 3 bases, with 10 bases left in between. The CDR3 is 13 amino acids. The CDR3 here is CASSARVEETQYF. CDR3 DNA: TGTGCCAGTAGTGCGCGGGTGGAAGAGACCCAGTACTTC. The whole variable domain, filled in from reference TRBV19 and TRBJ2-5, reads DGGITQSPKYLFRKEGQNVTLSCEQNLNHDAMYWYRQDPGQGLRLIYYSQIVNDFQKGDIAEGYSVSREKKESFPLTVTSAQKNPTAFYLCASSARVEETQYFGPGTRLLVL.

V usage is TRBV11-3 and J usage is TRBJ2-1; D unresolved. Germline CDR1 is SGHNT and CDR2 is YENEEA. The CDR3 consists of 15 residues. The V end was cut by 5 bases, the J end by 6 bases, with 17 bases between. CDR3 in DNA: TGTGCCAGCAGCCCAAGGACCTCCCCACGCAATGAGCAGTTCTTC. As protein: CASSPRTSPRNEQFF.

The chain carries TRBV29-1 and TRBJ2-1; perhaps TRBD2 as D (6 bases). V gave up 8 bases and J gave up 0 bases, with 14 bases separating them. Looked up from germline, CDR1 is SQVTM and CDR2 is ANQGSEA. The CDR3 is 14 amino acids. The CDR3 sequence: CSTDGGYSYNEQFF. The CDR3 DNA reads TGCAGCACTGACGGGGGTTACTCCTACAATGAGCAGTTCTTC.

In regard to this clonotype: The DNA is left out, because the CDR3 cannot be placed on it with certainty; the CDR3 is given as TCRdb lists it. The chain uses TRBV6-1 and TRBJ1-4; the table assigns TRBD1, which was not confirmed against the DNA. The CDR3 comprises 14 residues, both ends counted. Germline V lookup: CDR1 MNHNS, CDR2 SASEGT. The CDR3 sequence: CASILDRGGEKLFF.

This rearrangement joins TRBV9 to TRBJ2-2, with a possible D match to TRBD1 (5 bases). Between the trimmed V and J ends, which lost 0 bases and 4 bases, there was a span of 13 bases. This CDR3 is built from 16 residues. Germline V gene data show CDR1 as SGDLS and CDR2 as YYNGEE. This CDR3 reads CASSVAGQPGTGELFF. CDR3 in DNA: TGTGCCAGCAGCGTAGCAGGGCAACCCGGCACCGGGGAGCTGTTTTTT.

The J gene is TRBJ1-3, the V gene TRBV24-1, with no clear D. The CDR3 loop spans 15 amino acids. Trimming pared 3 bases from V and 0 bases from J, leaving 8 bases between. Germline assignment: CDR1 KGHDR and CDR2 SFDVKD. CDR3 nucleotide sequence: TGTGCCACCAGTGATGCCAGGAGCTCTGGAAACACCATATATTTT. The encoded protein is CATSDARSSGNTIYF.

The chain carries TRBV2 and TRBJ2-1; 12 positions match TRBD2. The J segment lost 10 bases and the V segment lost 7 bases, leaving 14 bases of the junction unmatched. The germline V gene has CDR1 SNHLY and CDR2 FYNNEI. This CDR3 has 16 residues. The CDR3: CASNPVASGGAREQFF. CDR3 in DNA: TGTGCCAGCAACCCTGTTGCTAGCGGGGGGGCCCGGGAGCAGTTCTTC. Supplemented by reference TRBV2 and TRBJ2-1, the full variable domain reads EPEVTQTPSHQVTQMGQEVILRCVPISNHLYFYWYRQILGQKVEFLVSFYNNEISEKSEIFDDQFSVERPDGSNFTLKIRSTKLEDSAMYFCASNPVASGGAREQFFGPGTRLTVL.

The gene calls are TRBV28 and TRBJ2-6; possible D gene TRBD2, 5 bases. V was clipped by 6 bases and J by 3 bases, with 24 bases between them. The CDR3 is 19 residues long. The germline V gene has CDR1 MDHEN and CDR2 SYDVKM. As DNA, the CDR3 is TGTGCCAGCAGAAATCCACCGGGAACGGCGAAAGGTGGGGCCAACGTCCTGACTTTC. Its protein product is CASRNPPGTAKGGANVLTF.

The chain uses TRBV4-1 and TRBJ1-4; D unclear. This CDR3 has 15 amino acids. The V gene lost 0 bases and the J gene lost 2 bases, with 7 bases spanning the gap. Germline CDR1 reads MGHRA; CDR2 reads YSYEKL. CDR3 residues: CASSQEGGTNEKLFF. CDR3 nucleotides: TGCGCCAGCAGCCAAGAAGGAGGGACTAATGAAAAACTGTTTTTT.

The genes are TRBV6-6 and TRBJ2-7; TRBD1 aligns across 8 bases. CDR1 is MNHNY, CDR2 SVGAGI, per germline (reference sequence). V lost 7 bases, J lost 3 bases, and 8 bases stayed unmatched. The CDR3 is 14 amino acids. The CDR3 here is CASTKGTGRYEQYF. CDR3 in DNA: TGTGCCAGCACCAAGGGGACAGGACGCTACGAGCAGTACTTC.

The chain recombines TRBV7-2 with TRBJ2-6; D tentatively reads TRBD1 or TRBD2 (5 bases each). This CDR3 contains 15 residues. Germline CDR1 is SGHTA and CDR2 is FQGNSA. Trimming removed 5 bases from V and 3 bases from J, with 11 bases in between. The chain's CDR3 is CASSPRGVGANVLTF. The CDR3, as DNA: TGTGCCAGCAGCCCGAGGGGCGTTGGGGCCAACGTCCTGACTTTC. The full variable domain, rest sourced from reference TRBV7-2 and TRBJ2-6, is GAGVSQSPSNKVTEKGKDVELRCDPISGHTALYWYRQSLGQGLEFLIYFQGNSAPDKSGLPSDRFSAERTGGSVSTLTIQRTQQEDSAVYLCASSPRGVGANVLTFGAGSRLTVL.

The chain uses TRBV3-1 and TRBJ2-1; D not certain. Between the trimmed V and J ends, which lost 2 bases and 8 bases, there was a span of 10 bases. Germline CDR1 and CDR2: LGHDT and YNNKEL (reference sequence). CDR3 length: 13 amino acids. The CDR3: CASSQFEIDEQFF. CDR3 in DNA: TGTGCCAGCAGCCAATTTGAAATAGATGAGCAGTTCTTC.

There are a few counts of this clonotype. The rearrangement uses TRBV20-1 and TRBJ2-1; D uncertain. Between the trimmed V and J ends, which lost 7 bases and 3 bases, there was a span of 7 bases. Germline V lookup: CDR1 DFQATT, CDR2 SNEGSKA (reference sequence). CDR3 length equals 11 residues. CDR3: CSVPDYNEQFF. In nucleotides, the CDR3 is TGCAGTGTACCGGACTACAATGAGCAGTTCTTC.

This chain joins TRBV10-3 and TRBJ2-5; possible D gene TRBD1, 5 bases. TRBJ2-7 explains the end of the DNA better; the J call may be wrong. The CDR3 length is 14 residues. Germline-derived CDR1 and CDR2 are ENHRY and SYGVKD. In DNA form, the CDR3 reads TGTGCCATCAGTGATAGAGCAGGGCCCTACGAGCAGTACTTC. Amino acid sequence: CAISDRAGPYEQYF.